This T cell receptor (beta chain) was profiled in a study of T cells after yellow fever vaccination (dated by TCRdb to between 2017 and 2020). As for the study more broadly: The SMART-Seq v4 Ultra Low Input RNA kit was used to prepare libraries from fractions with low cell numbers. To follow T-cell clones before and after both primary and booster YFV17D yellow fever vaccination, bulk TCR alpha and beta repertoires underwent longitudinal sequencing. The cohort comprised two healthy male donors, one aged 18 to 30 and one aged 30 to 40 years. Blood was drawn at multiple timepoints before and after primary and secondary immunization, with bulk PBMC replicates and cell subsets isolated. Findings and caveats that apply to the study as a whole: Because the study included only a couple of donors, the extent to which the findings can be generalized is limited. Compared with the primary T-cell response, the secondary T-cell response was faster but weaker, reaching its peak on day 5 rather than on day 15. Computational filtering was needed because FACS-sorted repertoires could contain abundant contaminating clonotypes from the bulk population. After the booster, most clones that had expanded after primary vaccination were detected again (around 96% of CD4 and more than 80% of CD8), suggesting broad maintenance of memory. A small share of clonotypes was detected in both CD4 and CD8 compartments, with the overlap likely arising from convergent recombination.

The junction shows trimming of 6 bases on V and 5 bases on J, and the gene matches do not reach 3 bases of it. CDR1 and CDR2 are drawn from the germline V gene (reference sequence): SEHNR, FQNEAQ. The CDR3 runs 14 amino acids, cysteine and phenylalanine included. Only CDR3 DNA is held: 42 bases, read in frame from base 1. TCR cDNA was made using 5'RACE template switching, a step that added a universal primer site and unique molecular identifiers. cDNA synthesis was primed from both the TCR alpha and TCR beta constant segments. Libraries were amplified in two PCR steps, with sample barcodes and sequencing adapters added in the second step. Sequencing of the libraries was done on either Illumina HiSeq 2500 (2x100 bp) or NovaSeq (2x150 bp). Regarding the original processing steps: MIGEC handled demultiplexing of reads and collapsing into UMI consensus sequences, while MiXCR performed V(D)J alignment. Using edgeR on replicate PBMC samples, clonotypes were called vaccine-responding if FDR was below 0.01 and the log2 fold change was above 5 up to day 15. Bulk clonotypes were assigned CD4 or CD8 identity according to which sequenced CD4 or CD8 repertoire held them at higher abundance. TCRdb passed the public sequencing reads through fastp at Q25 and MiXCR, retaining productive beta sequences. Records with the same CDR3 protein are collapsed into one entry carrying the most frequent genes and DNA. The V and J calls come from TCRdb's annotation, not from the publication. The sample table records 350,000 or so distinct CDR3 sequences; roughly 8.4% of these occur just once. Around 17% of the sample is held by the ten biggest clonotypes.

This clonotype was seen only a few times. The antigen it recognizes is unknown. No per-base quality is available; no much larger clone lies one base away. According to the study, the label for this sample's treatment or condition signals: live attenuated yellow fever vaccine strain. At each blood-draw timepoint, two biological replicates of bulk PBMCs were obtained. A standard Ficoll-Paque protocol was used to isolate PBMCs from peripheral blood. TriZol was used to extract RNA from bulk PBMCs, from CD4 and CD8 fractions, and from dextramer-positive and dextramer-negative fractions. The source of this sequence is a man in his late teens or twenties who received the YFV17D yellow fever vaccine. This receptor chain uses TRBV7-9 and TRBJ1-6, and 8 junctional nucleotides match TRBD1. This sample comprised PBMCs, obtained approximately 40 days after the first yellow fever vaccination. This receptor has the CDR3 CASRTGGNNSPLHF. Here is the DNA: TGTGCCAGCAGAACAGGGGGGAATAATTCACCCCTCCACTTT.